These 8 T cell receptor beta chains came from one sample sequenced in a study of CD8 T cells in ankylosing spondylitis. Study-level results: Characteristic, it appeared, of ankylosing spondylitis blood was a TCR beta motif of seven or eight highly homologous variants.

These receptors' antigens are unknown. TCRdb re-derived calls from the 5' RACE reads in MiXCR, one entry per CDR3 protein. This sample has a few hundred thousand distinct CDR3 sequences, with less than 9.5% found just once. What was sequenced was blood, either unsorted or a sorted T cell fraction (not recorded which). The receptors stem from a male donor with ankylosing spondylitis.

This clonotype showed up many times. The chain uses TRBV6-5 and TRBJ1-1; D perhaps matches TRBD1 (6 bases). This CDR3 is built from 14 residues. The V and J ends lost 0 bases and 4 bases respectively, with 9 bases between them. Germline CDR1 MNHEY, CDR2 SVGAGI. The CDR3 spells CASSYSQGSTEAFF. As DNA, the CDR3 is TGTGCCAGCAGTTACTCACAGGGAAGCACTGAAGCTTTCTTT.

This clonotype was seen a few times. The junction departs from germline at one end; a sequencing error may be responsible. The V gene is TRBV6-1, the J gene TRBJ2-2, with 8 positions matching TRBD2. The CDR3 is made up of 17 amino acids. Looked up from germline, CDR1 is MNHNS and CDR2 is SASEGT. The CDR3, as DNA: TGTGCCAGCAGTGAATTGAGCGGGAGACTCCCCACCCGGGAGCTGTTTTTT. Residues: CASSELSGRLPTRELFF.

This clonotype has only a few counts. The chain is built from TRBV24-1 and TRBJ1-5; TRBD1 matches 7 bases. The germline V gene has CDR1 KGHDR and CDR2 SFDVKD. The CDR3 extends over 17 amino acids. Unmatched junction bases numbered 4, after V lost 0 bases and J lost 0 bases. CDR3 residues: CATSDLQGQDSNQPQHF. The DNA of the CDR3 is TGTGCCACCAGTGATTTGCAAGGACAGGATAGCAATCAGCCCCAGCATTTT.

This clonotype was seen more than once but under ten times. V gene TRBV10-3 combines with J gene TRBJ2-4, with 7 bases fitting TRBD2. V shed 3 bases, J shed 7 bases, and the junction held 6 bases outside the gene matches. The germline gives CDR1 ENHRY, CDR2 SYGVKD. The CDR3 runs 14 residues. The CDR3 bases are TGTGCCATCAGTGATCTGGGAGGGTTGAACATTCAGTACTTC. It is translated as CAISDLGGLNIQYF.

The gene calls are TRBV5-1 and TRBJ2-1, with 8 bases fitting TRBD1. Looked up from germline, CDR1 is SGHRS and CDR2 is YFSETQ. The CDR3 extends over 15 amino acids. Trimming took 3 bases from V and 6 from J; bases not matched to a gene: 8. Written as DNA, the CDR3 is TGCGCCAGCAGCTCCCCCGGGACAGGTTTCAATGAGCAGTTCTTC. Its protein product is CASSSPGTGFNEQFF.

This clonotype showed up many times. The chain links TRBV20-1 to TRBJ2-3; 12 bases align to TRBD2. The CDR3 runs to 14 residues. Germline assignment: CDR1 DFQATT and CDR2 SNEGSKA (reference sequence). V gave up 3 bases and J gave up 7 bases; unmatched junction bases: 5. The CDR3 sequence is CSASTSGRPNTQYF. The DNA for the CDR3 is TGCAGTGCTAGCACTAGCGGGAGGCCAAATACGCAGTATTTT.

The chain uses TRBV12-3 or TRBV12-4 and TRBJ2-4, with D possibly being TRBD2 (5 bases). The CDR3 consists of 17 residues. V shed 7 bases and J shed 0 bases, with 19 bases lying between them. CDR3 amino acids: CASTSMDAILAKNIQYF. The CDR3 DNA reads as TGTGCCAGCACTAGCATGGACGCCATTCTAGCCAAAAACATTCAGTACTTC.

This clonotype showed up just a few times. The chain joins TRBV28 to TRBJ1-1, with 9 nucleotides matching TRBD1. The CDR3 consists of 14 residues. V was clipped by 1 base and J by 3 bases; unmatched bases: 0. Germline assignment: CDR1 MDHEN and CDR2 SYDVKM. This CDR3 reads CASSLYRGHTEAFF. The CDR3, as DNA: TGTGCCAGCAGTTTATACAGGGGGCACACTGAAGCTTTCTTT. Based on the CDR3 plus reference TRBV28 and TRBJ1-1, the full variable domain is DVKVTQSSRYLVKRTGEKVFLECVQDMDHENMFWYRQDPGLGLRLIYFSYDVKMKEKGDIPEGYSVSREKKERFSLILESASTNQTSMYLCASSLYRGHTEAFFGQGTRLTVV.